The T cell receptor beta chain under discussion was sequenced for a study of shared clonotypes between healthy human individuals. Points from the study as a whole: Relative to clonotypes present in all four donors, those not shared had lower generation probabilities.

V shed 4 bases, J shed 8 bases, and the junction held 17 bases outside the gene matches. This CDR3 is 18 amino acids long. Germline loops: CDR1 SGHRS, CDR2 YFSETQ. A word on this clone: Its antigen is as yet unknown.

CD45RA-negative memory and CD45RA+ naive subsets were split from the CD4+ cells. Replicate PCRs for sorted subsets used around 200 ng DNA; this equaled about 30,000 T cell genomes. Method: immunoSEQ multiplex PCR; TCRdb's copy keeps in-frame clones and lacks some. This sample yields about 1.4 million clones, of which approximately 97% are seen a single time; more than 0.9% belongs to the top ten. The sequencing sample was made of naive CD4+ T cells sorted from blood. Subset specified: CD45RA+ positively selected. The chain is built from TRBV5-1 and TRBJ2-1, with TRBD2 matching over 11 bases. The sequence was obtained from a young man in good health. This CDR3 is CASSLYRLAGSIADEQFF. CDR3 DNA sequence: TGCGCCAGCAGCCTATATCGACTAGCGGGATCGATTGCGGATGAGCAGTTCTTC.